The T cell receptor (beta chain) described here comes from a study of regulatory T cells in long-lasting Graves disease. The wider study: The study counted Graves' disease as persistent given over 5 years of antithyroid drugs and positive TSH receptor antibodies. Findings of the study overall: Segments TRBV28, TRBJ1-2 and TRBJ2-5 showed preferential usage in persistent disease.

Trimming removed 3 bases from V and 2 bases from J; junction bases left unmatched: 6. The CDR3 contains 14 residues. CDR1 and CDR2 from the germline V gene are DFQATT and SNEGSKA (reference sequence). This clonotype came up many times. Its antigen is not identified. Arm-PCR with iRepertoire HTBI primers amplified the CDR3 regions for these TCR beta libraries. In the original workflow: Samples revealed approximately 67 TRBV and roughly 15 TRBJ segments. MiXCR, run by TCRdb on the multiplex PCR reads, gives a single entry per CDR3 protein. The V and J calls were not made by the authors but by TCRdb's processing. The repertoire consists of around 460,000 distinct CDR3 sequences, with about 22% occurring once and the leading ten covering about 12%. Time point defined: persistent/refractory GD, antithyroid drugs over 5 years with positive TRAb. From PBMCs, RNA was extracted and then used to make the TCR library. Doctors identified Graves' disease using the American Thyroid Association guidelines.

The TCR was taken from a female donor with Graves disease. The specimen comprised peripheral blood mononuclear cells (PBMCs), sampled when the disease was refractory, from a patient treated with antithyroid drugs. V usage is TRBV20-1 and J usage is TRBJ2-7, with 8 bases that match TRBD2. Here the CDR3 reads CSARPAGVPYEQYF. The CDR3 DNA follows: TGCAGTGCTAGGCCAGCGGGGGTCCCCTACGAGCAGTACTTC.